These 21 T cell receptor beta chains share one sample of origin, sequenced in a study of blood T cell repertoires in COVID-19. Sequenced by immunoSEQ multiplex PCR; TCRdb stores in-frame clones only, minus some. Of roughly 250,000 clones listed, 65% to 90% are singletons. The sequenced sample consisted of peripheral blood. These receptors all come from a woman in her seventies with acute or convalescent COVID-19.

The rearrangement links TRBV6-2 or TRBV6-3 to TRBJ2-1; D unclear. V was cut by 5 bases and J by 3 bases, with 14 bases left in between. Germline loops: CDR1 MNHEY, CDR2 SVGEGT. CDR3 length: 15 amino acids. CDR3 residues: CASSNPGLIYNEQFF. The CDR3 DNA is TGTGCCAGCAGTAACCCAGGCTTGATCTACAATGAGCAGTTCTTC.

This clone has only one observation. The J gene is TRBJ1-6, the V gene TRBV3-1 (or the pseudogene TRBV3-2), with D possibly matching TRBD1 (6 bases). This CDR3 has 13 amino acids. Trimming stripped 7 bases from V and 7 bases from J, with 11 bases between. Per germline, CDR1 LGHDT and CDR2 YNNKEL (reference sequence). This chain's CDR3 is CASNRDRNSPLHF. The CDR3 region has the DNA TGTGCCAGCAACAGGGACCGGAATTCACCCCTCCACTTT.

The chain employs TRBV5-1 and TRBJ2-3; 10 bases are shared with TRBD1. The J segment lost 3 bases and the V segment lost 2 bases, leaving 3 bases of the junction unmatched. The CDR3 is 15 amino acids. CDR1 is SGHRS, CDR2 YFSETQ, per germline. The CDR3 region has the DNA TGCGCCAGCAGCTTAGACAGGGGGCGTACAGATACGCAGTATTTT. It codes for CASSLDRGRTDTQYF.

The chain joins TRBV4-2 to TRBJ1-4; D uncertain. Deletions cut 2 bases from V and 7 bases from J, with 14 bases between. CDR3 length: 15 amino acids. CDR1 is LGHNA and CDR2 is YNFKEQ in the germline V gene. The CDR3 protein is CASSQSGGLGEKLFF. DNA of the CDR3: TGTGCCAGCAGCCAATCGGGAGGGCTAGGTGAAAAACTGTTTTTT.

The rearrangement uses TRBV5-6 and TRBJ1-2, with 8 bases identical to TRBD1. The CDR3 extends over 15 amino acids. Germline values: CDR1 SGHDT, CDR2 YYEEEE. V lost 3 bases to trimming and J lost 4 bases; unmatched junction nucleotides: 8. DNA of the CDR3: TGTGCCAGCAGCTCCTGGACAGGGACCATCTATGGCTACACCTTC. This codes for CASSSWTGTIYGYTF.

The chain carries TRBV25-1 and TRBJ1-6; no definite D call. The V end lost 1 base, the J end lost 9 bases, and 10 bases lay between the germline ends. Germline V gene data show CDR1 as MGHDK and CDR2 as SYGVNS. The CDR3 length is 14 residues. This CDR3 is CASSELAGSSPLHF. The CDR3 DNA sequence: TGTGCCAGCAGTGAATTAGCGGGAAGTTCACCCCTCCACTTT.

The chain employs TRBV11-2 and TRBJ2-1; TRBD2 matches 11 bases. The CDR3 runs 14 residues. The J segment lost 7 bases and the V segment lost 5 bases, leaving 4 bases of the junction unmatched. CDR1 and CDR2 (germline): SGHAT, FQNNGV. CDR3 loop: CASSATSGANEQFF. CDR3 nucleotides: TGTGCCAGCAGCGCGACTAGCGGGGCAAATGAGCAGTTCTTC.

The J gene is TRBJ2-7, the V gene TRBV7-9; D gene unclear. V lost 2 bases to trimming and J lost 1 base, with 6 bases between them. The CDR3 loop spans 13 amino acids. CDR1 is SEHNR and CDR2 is FQNEAQ in the germline V gene (reference sequence). The CDR3 loop is CASSLLLSYEQYF. The CDR3 DNA is TGTGCCAGCAGCTTACTCCTGTCCTACGAGCAGTACTTC.

V gene TRBV7-9 combines with J gene TRBJ2-3; TRBD1 aligns across 7 bases. The junction had 5 bases not matched to a gene; V was cut back by 3 bases and J by 5 bases. The CDR3 is 14 amino acids. Germline V gene data show CDR1 as SEHNR and CDR2 as FQNEAQ (reference sequence). CDR3 sequence reads: CASSLQGVGDTQYF. CDR3 DNA sequence: TGTGCCAGCAGCTTGCAGGGGGTTGGAGATACGCAGTATTTT. The full variable domain, rest sourced from reference TRBV7-9 and TRBJ2-3, is DTGVSQNPRHKITKRGQNVTFRCDPISEHNRLYWYRQTLGQGPEFLTYFQNEAQLEKSRLLSDRFSAERPKGSFSTLEIQRTEQGDSAMYLCASSLQGVGDTQYFGPGTRLTVL.

This chain uses TRBV4-3 with TRBJ1-3; 8 nucleotides line up with TRBD1. This CDR3 spans 19 amino acids. Germline loops: CDR1 LGHNA, CDR2 YSLEER. V lost 0 bases to trimming and J lost 0 bases; unmatched junction nucleotides: 10. CDR3 amino acids: CASSQDMTGAFSSGNTIYF. In nucleotides, the CDR3 is TGCGCCAGCAGCCAAGACATGACAGGGGCCTTCTCCTCTGGAAACACCATATATTTT.

This clone was observed once. The chain has TRBV11-2 and TRBJ1-2; perhaps TRBD1 as D (6 bases). The CDR3 covers 13 residues. V was clipped by 3 bases and J by 8 bases, with 13 bases between them. From germline, CDR1 is SGHAT and CDR2 FQNNGV. CDR3 loop: CASSFGQIGGYTF. The CDR3 region has the DNA TGTGCCAGCAGCTTCGGACAGATCGGCGGCTACACCTTC.

J is TRBJ2-7 and V is TRBV6-2 or TRBV6-3; D unclear. Trimming stripped 4 bases from V and 0 bases from J, with 4 bases between. The length of the CDR3 is 12 residues. CDR1 is MNHEY, CDR2 SVGEGT, per germline. The CDR3 loop is CASSLDSYEQYF. CDR3 nucleotide sequence: TGTGCCAGCAGTTTAGACTCCTACGAGCAGTACTTC.

V is TRBV6-2 or TRBV6-3 and J is TRBJ2-1, with 8 bases aligning to TRBD1. J lost 4 bases, V lost 1 base, and 9 bases had no gene match. This CDR3 spans 17 amino acids. Germline CDR1 and CDR2: MNHEY and SVGEGT. Here the CDR3 DNA reads TGTGCCAGCAGTTACTTGTACCGGGACAGGCGGTACAATGAGCAGTTCTTC. It translates to CASSYLYRDRRYNEQFF.

This clone appeared a few times. V usage is TRBV5-1 and J usage is TRBJ2-1; D is uncertain. The CDR3 is made up of 12 amino acids. Germline V gene sequence: CDR1 SGHRS, CDR2 YFSETQ. Trimming shortened V by 0 bases and J by 5 bases, and 3 bases separated the two germline ends. This chain's CDR3 is CASSLADNEQFF. The CDR3 nucleotides are TGCGCCAGCAGCTTGGCGGACAATGAGCAGTTCTTC.

V and J are TRBV5-6 and TRBJ1-1; D is possibly TRBD1 (5 bases). The ends were cut back, 0 bases at V and 1 base at J, with 16 bases in the middle. Germline V gene sequence: CDR1 SGHDT, CDR2 YYEEEE. The CDR3 sequence is 17 residues long. The CDR3 sequence: CASSLGNRLIGNTEAFF. CDR3 nucleotide sequence: TGTGCCAGCAGCTTGGGCAACAGGTTAATAGGGAACACTGAAGCTTTCTTT.

The chain recombines TRBV27 with TRBJ1-2; 7 bases match TRBD1. The trim removed 5 bases at V and 4 bases at J, leaving 4 bases unmatched. This CDR3 is 13 amino acids long. Germline V gene lookup returns CDR1 MNHEY and CDR2 SMNVEV (reference sequence). The CDR3 sequence: CASSRAGGYGYTF. CDR3 coding DNA: TGTGCCAGCAGTAGGGCAGGGGGCTATGGCTACACCTTC.

Concerning this clone itself: Its ends do not fully match the called genes, so a read error is possible. The rearrangement uses TRBV7-7 and TRBJ2-3; TRBD2 aligns across 7 bases. This CDR3 spans 15 amino acids. CDR1 SSHAT and CDR2 FNYEAQ come from the germline V gene (reference sequence). The CDR3 protein is CASSLGGYPTDTQYF. Written as DNA, the CDR3 is TGTGCTAGCAGCTTGGGGGGGTACCCCACAGATACGCAGTATTTT.

J is TRBJ2-6 and V is TRBV19, with 9 bases aligning to TRBD1. Germline CDR1 LNHDA, CDR2 SQIVND (reference sequence). The CDR3 consists of 18 residues. V was clipped by 2 bases and J by 3 bases; unmatched bases: 8. CDR3 amino acids: CASSIFRGQGVGANVLTF. CDR3 nucleotide sequence: TGTGCCAGTAGTATATTTCGGGGACAGGGAGTTGGGGCCAACGTCCTGACTTTC. The full variable domain, in which reference TRBV19 and TRBJ2-6 provide the parts outside the CDR3, is DGGITQSPKYLFRKEGQNVTLSCEQNLNHDAMYWYRQDPGQGLRLIYYSQIVNDFQKGDIAEGYSVSREKKESFPLTVTSAQKNPTAFYLCASSIFRGQGVGANVLTFGAGSRLTVL.

The chain combines TRBV28 with TRBJ1-3, with a tentative D call TRBD1 (5 bases). CDR3 length: 15 residues. V was pared by 5 bases and J by 4 bases, with 15 bases between. CDR1 and CDR2 (germline): MDHEN, SYDVKM. This CDR3 reads CASSVVTEPGNTIYF. CDR3 bases: TGTGCCAGCAGTGTTGTGACAGAGCCGGGAAACACCATATATTTT.

V usage is TRBV7-2 and J usage is TRBJ1-5; 10 positions agree with TRBD1. The ends lost 0 bases at V and 3 bases at J; junction bases unmatched: 2. The CDR3 runs to 16 residues. The germline gives CDR1 SGHTA, CDR2 FQGNSA. CDR3 residues: CASSLAGTGDNQPQHF. DNA of the CDR3: TGTGCCAGCAGCTTAGCGGGGACAGGGGACAATCAGCCCCAGCATTTT.

The V call is TRBV7-8, the J call TRBJ1-5; TRBD1 agrees at 7 bases. The CDR3 has 14 amino acids. The germline gives CDR1 SGHVS, CDR2 FQNEAQ. Trimming cost V 5 bases and J 6 bases; bases outside gene matches: 7. The CDR3 loop is CASSAGTEIQPQHF. As DNA, the CDR3 is TGTGCCAGCAGCGCCGGGACAGAAATTCAGCCCCAGCATTTT.